Each of the 28 T cell receptor beta chains below was sequenced from the same sample in a study of blood T cell repertoires in COVID-19. The data were produced by immunoSEQ multiplex PCR, yet TCRdb's version contains in-frame clones alone and is incomplete. The table includes under 300,000 clones, about 88% detected once. The sample consisted of peripheral blood. The receptors here all came from a woman aged 70-85 years with COVID-19, enrolled during active disease.

V is TRBV5-1 and J is TRBJ1-5, with D perhaps matching TRBD1 (5 bases). CDR3 length: 16 amino acids. The ends were cut back, 2 bases at V and 2 bases at J, with 14 bases in the middle. Germline values: CDR1 SGHRS, CDR2 YFSETQ. CDR3 DNA sequence: TGCGCCAGCAGCTTAGGAGGGGTTGGGGGCAATCAGCCCCAGCATTTT. Translating it yields CASSLGGVGGNQPQHF.

This clone came up once. This chain connects TRBV10-3 to TRBJ2-7; D gene uncertain. V shed 2 bases and J shed 2 bases, with 7 bases lying between them. Germline CDR1 is ENHRY and CDR2 is SYGVKD. The CDR3 covers 13 residues. The DNA of the CDR3 is TGTGCCATCAGTGAGGGCAGGACCTACGAGCAGTACTTC. Translated, it gives CAISEGRTYEQYF.

This chain joins TRBV7-3 and TRBJ2-3; D may be TRBD1 (6 bases). This CDR3 contains 15 residues. The germline CDR1 and CDR2 sequences are SGHTA and FQGTGA. Trimming pared 2 bases from V and 2 bases from J, leaving 11 bases between. The CDR3 region has the DNA TGTGCCAGCAGCTTACTAGGGGGTAACACAGATACGCAGTATTTT. This translates into CASSLLGGNTDTQYF.

The chain combines TRBV5-8 with TRBJ2-7, with TRBD1 matching over 11 bases. Losses at the gene ends were 7 bases for V and 5 bases for J; bases not matched to a gene: 11. The germline V gene encodes CDR1 SGHTS and CDR2 YDEGEE. This CDR3 comprises 15 residues. The CDR3 DNA reads as TGTGCCAGCTTAATATCGGGGACAGGGGGGAACGAGCAGTACTTC. Residues: CASLISGTGGNEQYF.

V is TRBV10-3 and J is TRBJ1-3; the D is unclear. The CDR3 totals 12 residues. The V gene lost 6 bases and the J gene lost 4 bases, with 7 bases spanning the gap. In germline, CDR1 is ENHRY, CDR2 SYGVKD. CDR3 region: CAIRAQGNTIYF. CDR3 bases: TGTGCCATCAGGGCACAAGGAAACACCATATATTTT.

A remark on this clone: This sample includes further DNA sequences coding for the same CDR3. This rearrangement joins TRBV30 to TRBJ1-5; 8 bases are shared with TRBD1. Per germline, CDR1 GTSNPN and CDR2 SVGIG (reference sequence). Losses at the gene ends were 0 bases for V and 4 bases for J; bases not matched to a gene: 2. CDR3 length: 14 amino acids. The CDR3 bases are TGTGCCTGGAGTGTTTGGACAGGGAATCAGCCCCAGCATTTT. Translation gives CAWSVWTGNQPQHF.

The chain is built from TRBV19 and TRBJ2-1; TRBD2 matches 13 bases. Losses at the gene ends were 10 bases for V and 4 bases for J; bases not matched to a gene: 19. The CDR3 is 19 amino acids. The germline V gene has CDR1 LNHDA and CDR2 SQIVND (reference sequence). CDR3 sequence: CATAGQSRMTSGGYNEQFF. CDR3 in DNA: TGTGCCACCGCAGGACAGTCCCGCATGACTAGCGGGGGGTACAATGAGCAGTTCTTC. The complete variable domain, with remaining parts taken from reference TRBV19 and TRBJ2-1, reads DGGITQSPKYLFRKEGQNVTLSCEQNLNHDAMYWYRQDPGQGLRLIYYSQIVNDFQKGDIAEGYSVSREKKESFPLTVTSAQKNPTAFYLCATAGQSRMTSGGYNEQFFGPGTRLTVL.

This chain links TRBV7-2 with TRBJ2-5, with D unresolved. Germline V lookup: CDR1 SGHTA, CDR2 FQGNSA. This CDR3 has 16 residues. Deletions cut 2 bases from V and 3 bases from J, with 16 bases between. The CDR3 loop reads CASSLSLGDYEETQYF. DNA for the CDR3: TGTGCCAGCAGCTTATCCCTAGGAGATTATGAAGAGACCCAGTACTTC.

The chain links TRBV5-1 to TRBJ2-2; D is unresolved. CDR3 length equals 12 residues. The germline V and J ends were trimmed by 2 bases and 6 bases, with 5 bases remaining between them. Germline CDR1 SGHRS, CDR2 YFSETQ. The CDR3 DNA is TGCGCCAGCAGCTTTCTCCCCGGGGAGCTGTTTTTT. The encoded protein is CASSFLPGELFF.

This clone has more than one count but fewer than ten. The chain combines TRBV9 with TRBJ1-2; D remains unclear. The germline V gene encodes CDR1 SGDLS and CDR2 YYNGEE. Trimming took off 0 bases at V and 4 bases at J, with 7 bases between the two ends. This CDR3 spans 13 amino acids. CDR3 residues: CASSVGGPYGYTF. The CDR3 DNA reads as TGTGCCAGCAGCGTAGGCGGTCCCTATGGCTACACCTTC.

V gene TRBV12-5 combines with J gene TRBJ2-1, with 8 bases fitting TRBD2. This CDR3 spans 16 amino acids. V lost 6 bases and J lost 7; bases outside the gene matches: 14. Germline V gene sequence: CDR1 LGHNT, CDR2 FRNRAP. The CDR3 coding sequence is TGTGCTAGTGGCCCGAGCGGGGGTACCCCGGGGAATGAGCAGTTCTTC. Protein: CASGPSGGTPGNEQFF.

V and J are TRBV5-1 and TRBJ2-1; 10 bases fit TRBD1. The CDR3 consists of 15 residues. Unmatched junction bases numbered 2, after V lost 1 base and J lost 4 bases. Looked up from germline, CDR1 is SGHRS and CDR2 is YFSETQ. The CDR3 is CASSLPGQGYNEQFF. The CDR3, as DNA: TGCGCCAGCAGCTTGCCGGGACAGGGGTACAATGAGCAGTTCTTC.

The V and J genes are TRBV10-1 and TRBJ2-4, with TRBD2 matching over 9 bases. The V segment lost 0 bases and the J segment 0 bases; nucleotides outside the gene matches: 6. Per germline, CDR1 WNHNN and CDR2 SYGVQD (reference sequence). The CDR3 totals 18 residues. In DNA, the CDR3 is TGCGCCAGCAGTGAGTCGGCTAGCGGGGAGCTAGCCAAAAACATTCAGTACTTC. This codes for CASSESASGELAKNIQYF.

The rearrangement joins TRBV7-2 to TRBJ2-2; the match to TRBD1 covers 11 bases. Losses at the gene ends were 2 bases for V and 6 bases for J; bases not matched to a gene: 8. Germline loops: CDR1 SGHTA, CDR2 FQGNSA. The length of the CDR3 is 17 residues. CDR3 sequence: CASSLSSDRGLAGELFF. In DNA form, the CDR3 reads TGTGCCAGCAGCTTATCTTCGGACAGGGGGCTCGCCGGGGAGCTGTTTTTT.

V and J are TRBV19 and TRBJ1-4, with TRBD1 matching over 7 bases. V was clipped by 6 bases and J by 3 bases; unmatched bases: 10. The CDR3 is 16 residues long. CDR1 and CDR2 from the germline V gene are LNHDA and SQIVND (reference sequence). The CDR3 here is CASSRQGAGSNEKLFF. The CDR3 nucleotides are TGTGCCAGTAGCCGACAGGGAGCAGGGTCTAATGAAAAACTGTTTTTT. The whole variable domain, filled in from reference TRBV19 and TRBJ1-4, reads DGGITQSPKYLFRKEGQNVTLSCEQNLNHDAMYWYRQDPGQGLRLIYYSQIVNDFQKGDIAEGYSVSREKKESFPLTVTSAQKNPTAFYLCASSRQGAGSNEKLFFGSGTQLSVL.

The V and J genes are TRBV7-2 and TRBJ1-1; D uncertain. V was clipped by 0 bases and J by 3 bases, with 8 bases between them. The germline CDR1 and CDR2 sequences are SGHTA and FQGNSA. This CDR3 contains 14 residues. CDR3 bases: TGTGCCAGCAGCTTAGCGTACGGTTACACTGAAGCTTTCTTT. Its translation: CASSLAYGYTEAFF.

V gene TRBV9 combines with J gene TRBJ2-5; no clear D gene. Germline values: CDR1 SGDLS, CDR2 YYNGEE. This CDR3 spans 14 amino acids. V was trimmed by 0 bases and J by 2 bases, leaving 8 bases between them. CDR3 amino acids: CASSVGSLQETQYF. The CDR3 nucleotides read TGTGCCAGCAGCGTAGGAAGCTTACAAGAGACCCAGTACTTC.

The rearrangement uses TRBV6-2 or TRBV6-3 and TRBJ2-3; unclear D gene. CDR1 is MNHEY and CDR2 is SVGEGT in the germline V gene. This CDR3 is built from 15 residues. V was cut by 4 bases and J by 2 bases, with 13 bases left in between. The CDR3: CASSSDRTITDTQYF. The CDR3 DNA sequence: TGTGCCAGCAGTTCCGATAGAACGATCACAGATACGCAGTATTTT.

A word on this clone: The germline gene is not matched at one end of the junction; a read error may be the cause. The rearrangement links TRBV9 to TRBJ1-1; maybe TRBD1 (6 bases). The germline CDR1 and CDR2 sequences are SGDLS and YYNGEE. This CDR3 spans 12 amino acids. The CDR3 region has the DNA TGTGCCAGCAGCGTAGGTAACAGGGCCGAAATCTTT. It specifies CASSVGNRAEIF.

The chain has TRBV24-1 and TRBJ2-1, with unresolved D. The CDR3 length is 15 residues. Germline lookup yields CDR1 KGHDR and CDR2 SFDVKD. V lost 2 bases, J lost 8 bases, and 15 bases lay in between. Written as DNA, the CDR3 is TGTGCCACCAGTGATTCCGCCCCCTCTAACGATGAGCAGTTCTTC. Its protein is CATSDSAPSNDEQFF.

V and J are TRBV2 and TRBJ1-6; possible D gene TRBD1, 5 bases. V lost 1 base, J lost 7 bases, and 11 bases lay in between. Per the germline V gene, CDR1 is SNHLY and CDR2 is FYNNEI. The CDR3 loop spans 15 amino acids. The CDR3 nucleotides are TGTGCCAGCAGTGAAGGGGCAGGGTTAAATTCACCCCTCCACTTT. Residues: CASSEGAGLNSPLHF.

The chain employs TRBV7-8 and TRBJ1-2; D remains unclear. V dropped 6 bases and J dropped 0 bases, with 8 bases sitting between them. Germline CDR1 and CDR2: SGHVS and FQNEAQ. This CDR3 region has 13 residues. The CDR3 loop reads CASRLSANYGYTF. The CDR3 nucleotides read TGTGCCAGCAGATTATCGGCTAACTATGGCTACACCTTC.

The chain recombines TRBV6-5 with TRBJ2-5; TRBD2 matches 13 bases. Per germline, CDR1 MNHEY and CDR2 SVGAGI. The CDR3 totals 15 residues. V was clipped by 7 bases and J by 9 bases; unmatched bases: 11. Here the CDR3 reads CASTILAGGPAAQYF. The CDR3 region has the DNA TGTGCCAGCACGATACTAGCGGGGGGGCCTGCGGCCCAGTACTTC.

The chain recombines TRBV5-1 with TRBJ2-7, with 10 bases that match TRBD1. Germline V gene sequence: CDR1 SGHRS, CDR2 YFSETQ. The CDR3 extends over 15 amino acids. V lost 4 bases, J lost 4 bases, and 8 bases stayed unmatched. Here the CDR3 DNA reads TGCGCCAGCAGCGTAGAGACAGGGGGCCGGTACGAGCAGTACTTC. Amino acids: CASSVETGGRYEQYF.

With respect to this clone: The junction departs from germline at one end; a sequencing error may be responsible. The chain uses TRBV2 and TRBJ1-5, with 8 bases aligning to TRBD1. This CDR3 comprises 15 residues. Germline CDR1 and CDR2: SNHLY and FYNNEI. The CDR3 bases are TGTGCCAGCATTGAACAGGGGGGCGACCGCCAGCCCCAGCATTTT. It encodes CASIEQGGDRQPQHF.

The V call is TRBV9, the J call TRBJ2-3; D might be TRBD2 (7 bases). Germline lookup yields CDR1 SGDLS and CDR2 YYNGEE. The V gene lost 2 bases and the J gene lost 2 bases, with 12 bases spanning the gap. The CDR3 is 15 residues long. The chain's CDR3 is CASSVGGATTDTQYF. The CDR3 DNA reads as TGTGCCAGCAGCGTGGGGGGGGCGACCACAGATACGCAGTATTTT.

The chain links TRBV24-1 to TRBJ2-5; weak D call: TRBD1 (5 bases). Trimming left V 4 bases short and J 1 base short, with 9 bases between. The CDR3 is made up of 14 amino acids. CDR1 is KGHDR and CDR2 is SFDVKD in the germline V gene. The DNA of the CDR3 is TGTGCCACCAGTGACCTGACAGCCCAAGAGACCCAGTACTTC. Translated, it gives CATSDLTAQETQYF.

The chain is built from TRBV11-2 and TRBJ2-1, with D possibly matching TRBD1 (5 bases). V lost 1 base and J lost 8, with 12 bases in between. This CDR3 comprises 14 residues. The germline CDR1 and CDR2 sequences are SGHAT and FQNNGV. This CDR3 reads CASSLVQGHHEQFF. The CDR3, as DNA: TGTGCCAGCAGCTTAGTGCAGGGTCACCATGAGCAGTTCTTC.